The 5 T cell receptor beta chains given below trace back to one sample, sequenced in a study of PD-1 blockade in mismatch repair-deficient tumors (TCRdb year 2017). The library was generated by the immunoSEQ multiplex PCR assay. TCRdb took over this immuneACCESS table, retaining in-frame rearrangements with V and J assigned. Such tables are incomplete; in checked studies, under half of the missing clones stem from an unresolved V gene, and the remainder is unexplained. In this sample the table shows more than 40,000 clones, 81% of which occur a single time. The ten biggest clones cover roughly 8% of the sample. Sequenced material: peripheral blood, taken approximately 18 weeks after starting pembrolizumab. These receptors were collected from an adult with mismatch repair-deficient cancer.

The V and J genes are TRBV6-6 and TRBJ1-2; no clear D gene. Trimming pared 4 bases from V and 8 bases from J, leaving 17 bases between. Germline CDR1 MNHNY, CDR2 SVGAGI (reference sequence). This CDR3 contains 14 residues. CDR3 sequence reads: CASSSPTVAWGYTF. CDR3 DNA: TGTGCCAGCAGTTCCCCAACGGTGGCTTGGGGCTACACCTTC.

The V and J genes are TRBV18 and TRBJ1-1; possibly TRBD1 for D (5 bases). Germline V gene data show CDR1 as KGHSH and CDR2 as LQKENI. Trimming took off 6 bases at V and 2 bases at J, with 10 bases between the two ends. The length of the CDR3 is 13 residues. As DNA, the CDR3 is TGTGCCAGCTCGCCGGGGGGTAACACTGAAGCTTTCTTT. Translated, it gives CASSPGGNTEAFF.

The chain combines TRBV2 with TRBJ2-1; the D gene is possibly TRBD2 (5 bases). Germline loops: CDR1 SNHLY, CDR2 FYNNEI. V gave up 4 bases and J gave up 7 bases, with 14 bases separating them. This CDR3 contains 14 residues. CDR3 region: CASSGDRDWNEQFF. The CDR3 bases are TGTGCCAGCAGTGGCGATCGGGATTGGAATGAGCAGTTCTTC.

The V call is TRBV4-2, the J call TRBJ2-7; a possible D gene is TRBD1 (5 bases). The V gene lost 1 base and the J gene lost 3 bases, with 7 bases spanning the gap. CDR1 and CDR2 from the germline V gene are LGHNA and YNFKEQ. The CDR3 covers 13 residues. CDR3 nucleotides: TGTGCCAGCAGCCAAGGACAGAACTACGAGCAGTACTTC. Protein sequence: CASSQGQNYEQYF.

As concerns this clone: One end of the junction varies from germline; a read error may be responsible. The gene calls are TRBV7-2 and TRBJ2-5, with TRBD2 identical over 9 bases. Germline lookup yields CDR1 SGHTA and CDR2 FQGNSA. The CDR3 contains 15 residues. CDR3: CASSLAGANQETQYF. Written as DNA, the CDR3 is TGTGCCAGCAGTTTAGCGGGAGCAAACCAAGAGACCCAGTACTTC.